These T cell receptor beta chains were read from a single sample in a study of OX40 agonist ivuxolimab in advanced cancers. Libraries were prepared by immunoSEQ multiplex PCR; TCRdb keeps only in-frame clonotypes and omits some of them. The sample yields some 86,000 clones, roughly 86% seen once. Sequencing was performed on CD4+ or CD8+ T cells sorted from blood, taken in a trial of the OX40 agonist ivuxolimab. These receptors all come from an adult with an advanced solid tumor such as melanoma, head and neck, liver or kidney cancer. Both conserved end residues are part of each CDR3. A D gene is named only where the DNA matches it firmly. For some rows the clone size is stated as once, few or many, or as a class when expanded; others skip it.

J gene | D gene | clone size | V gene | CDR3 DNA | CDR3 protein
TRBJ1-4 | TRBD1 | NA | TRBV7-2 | TGTGCCAGCAGTCAGGGACAGGGGCATGAAAAACTGTTTTTT | CASSQGQGHEKLFF
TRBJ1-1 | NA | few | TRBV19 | TGTGCCAGTAGAAGGACAGCGAACACTGAAGCTTTCTTT | CASRRTANTEAFF
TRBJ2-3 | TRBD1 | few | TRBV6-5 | TGTGCCAGCAGTCGGGACAGGGGGGTGAATACGCAGTATTTT | CASSRDRGVNTQYF
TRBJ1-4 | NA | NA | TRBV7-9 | TGTGCCAGCAGCTTAGCGAGGGGTCGGGACGAAAAACTGTTTTTT | CASSLARGRDEKLFF
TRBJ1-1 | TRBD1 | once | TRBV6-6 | TGTGCCAGCAGCTTACAGGGGACTGAAGCTTTCTTT | CASSLQGTEAFF
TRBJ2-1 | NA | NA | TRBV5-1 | TGCGCCAGCAGCTTGGCCAATGAAGGGAAGCAGTTCTTC | CASSLANEGKQFF
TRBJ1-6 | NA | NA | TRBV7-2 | TGTGCCAGCAGCTTAGGTGGGGGGACGAGGCATTCACCCCTCCACTTT | CASSLGGGTRHSPLHF
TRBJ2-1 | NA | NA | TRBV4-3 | TGCGCCAGCAGCCAAGATCTATCGGTATACAATGAGCAGTTCTTC | CASSQDLSVYNEQFF
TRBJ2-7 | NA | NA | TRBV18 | TGTGCCAGCTCACCAGGGGGACGGAGCTCCTACGAGCAGTACTTC | CASSPGGRSSYEQYF
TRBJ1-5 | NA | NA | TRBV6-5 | TGTGCCAGCCTGGGCATCAATAGCAATCAGCCCCAGCATTTT | CASLGINSNQPQHF
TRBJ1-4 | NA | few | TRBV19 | TGTGCCAGTAGTCGGTCAGTTAATGAAAAACTGTTTTTT | CASSRSVNEKLFF
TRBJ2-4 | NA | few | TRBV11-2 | TGTGCCAGCAACGTCAGGGGAGGGTTGACAAACATTCAGTACTTC | CASNVRGGLTNIQYF
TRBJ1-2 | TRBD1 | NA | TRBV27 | TGTGCCAGCAGCATCGGACAGGATAACTATGGCTACACCTTC | CASSIGQDNYGYTF
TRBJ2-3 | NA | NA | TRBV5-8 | TGTGCCAGCAGCTTGGGTCCAGGAAAAAATTATTTT | CASSLGPGKNYF
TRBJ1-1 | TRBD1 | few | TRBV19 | TGTGCCAGTAGAAGACAGGGAATTTTGAACACTGAAGCTTTCTTT | CASRRQGILNTEAFF
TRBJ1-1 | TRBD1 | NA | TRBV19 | TGTGCCAGTAGGCGGGACAGCAACTCAAGAACTGAAGCTTTCTTT | CASRRDSNSRTEAFF
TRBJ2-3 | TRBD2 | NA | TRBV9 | TGTGCCAGCAGCCCTCCTAGGACTAGTAGCACAGATACGCAGTATTTT | CASSPPRTSSTDTQYF
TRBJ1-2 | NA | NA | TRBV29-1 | TGCAGCGTCCTAACAGATTCTAACTATGGCTACACCTTC | CSVLTDSNYGYTF
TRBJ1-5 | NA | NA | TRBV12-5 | TGTGCTAGTGGGCCACAGGGTAATCAGCCCCAGCATTTT | CASGPQGNQPQHF
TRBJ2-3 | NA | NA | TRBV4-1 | TGCGCCAGCAGCCAAGGAGCGTACCTCGGCACAGATACGCAGTATTTT | CASSQGAYLGTDTQYF
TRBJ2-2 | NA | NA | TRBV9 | TGTGCCAGCAGCGTACGGACGGACGGGGAGCTGTTTTTT | CASSVRTDGELFF
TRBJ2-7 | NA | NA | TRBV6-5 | TGTGCCAGCAACCAGAGGGGGGGGAGTTCCTACGAGCAGTACTTC | CASNQRGGSSYEQYF
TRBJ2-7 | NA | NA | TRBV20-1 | TGCAGTGCTGGCGCGGCTTACGAGCAGTACTTC | CSAGAAYEQYF
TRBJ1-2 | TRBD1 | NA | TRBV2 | TGTGCCAGCAGTGAACACCCGACAGGGGGCGGCTATGGCTACACCTTC | CASSEHPTGGGYGYTF
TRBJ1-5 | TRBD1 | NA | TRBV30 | TGTGCCTGGGGGGGGACAGGGAGCAATCAGCCCCAGCATTTT | CAWGGTGSNQPQHF
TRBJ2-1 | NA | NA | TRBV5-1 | TGCGCCAGCAGCTTGGATCCTACGGCGACCCAGCAGTTCTTC | CASSLDPTATQQFF
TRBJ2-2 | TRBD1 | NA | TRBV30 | TGTGCCTGGGGGATTCCGGGACAGGCGTTCACCGGGGAGCTGTTTTTT | CAWGIPGQAFTGELFF
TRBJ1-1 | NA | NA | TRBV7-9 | TGTGCCAGCAGCTTATTCGCGTTGGAGAACACTGAAGCTTTCTTT | CASSLFALENTEAFF
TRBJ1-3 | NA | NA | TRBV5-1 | TGCGCCAGCAGGCCTACATACCCTGGAAACACCATATATTTT | CASRPTYPGNTIYF
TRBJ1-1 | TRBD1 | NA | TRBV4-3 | TGCGCCAGCAGCCAAGATTCCCTGGACAGGGACCACCTATTGCGAGGGACTGAAGCTTTCTTT | CASSQDSLDRDHLLRGTEAFF
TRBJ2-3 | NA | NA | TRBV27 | TGTGCCAGCAGGTTCCACGACGATCCCACGGATACGCAGTATTTT | CASRFHDDPTDTQYF
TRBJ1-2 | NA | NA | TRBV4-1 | TGCGCCAGCAGCCAAGATGCAGGGGACTATGGCTACACCTTC | CASSQDAGDYGYTF
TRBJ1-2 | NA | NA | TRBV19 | TGTGCCAGTAGTATCAACAGGGTCACCCCTGGTGGCTACACCTTC | CASSINRVTPGGYTF
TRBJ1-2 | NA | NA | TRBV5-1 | TGCGCCAGCGCGACAGGTGGCTATGGCTACACCTTC | CASATGGYGYTF
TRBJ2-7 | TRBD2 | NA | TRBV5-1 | TGCGCCAGCAGCCCGAGGCGGGGACTAGCGGGAGGTCTCTACGAGCAGTACTTC | CASSPRRGLAGGLYEQYF
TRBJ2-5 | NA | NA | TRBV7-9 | TGTGCCAGCAGCCATTTAGTCGACAGGAGACAAGAGACCCAGTACTTC | CASSHLVDRRQETQYF
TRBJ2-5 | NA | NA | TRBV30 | TGTGCCTGGACCCGAGGAGTGATAGAGACCCAGTACTTC | CAWTRGVIETQYF
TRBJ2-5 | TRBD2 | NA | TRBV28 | TGTGCCAGCAGTTTGGAGCGGGGCCCGGAGACCCAGTACTTC | CASSLERGPETQYF
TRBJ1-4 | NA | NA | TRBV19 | TGTGCCAGTAGTCGAAAATTCAACGGTGAAAAACTGTTTTTT | CASSRKFNGEKLFF
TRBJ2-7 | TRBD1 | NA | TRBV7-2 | TGTGCCAGCAGTTTGGGACAGTCGGGCGAGCAGTACTTC | CASSLGQSGEQYF
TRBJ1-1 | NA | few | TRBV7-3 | TGTGCCAGCGGTGGCAGCATGAACACTGAAGCTTTCTTT | CASGGSMNTEAFF
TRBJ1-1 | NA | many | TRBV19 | TGTGCCAGTAGTGTGGGACAAATGTCAACTGAAGCTTTCTTT | CASSVGQMSTEAFF
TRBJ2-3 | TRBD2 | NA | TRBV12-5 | TGTGCTAGTGGTTTGCCTCCGGGGGGGACAGATACGCAGTATTTT | CASGLPPGGTDTQYF
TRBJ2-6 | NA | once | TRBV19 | TGTGCCAGTAGTAAACAGGGAACCGGGGCCAACGTCCTGACTTTC | CASSKQGTGANVLTF
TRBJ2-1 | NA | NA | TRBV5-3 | TGTGCCAGCAGCTTCCAGGGAGACGCCTACAATGAGCAGTTCTTC | CASSFQGDAYNEQFF
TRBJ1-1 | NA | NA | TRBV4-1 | TGCGCCAGCAGCCAAAAAGACAGAAACACTGAAGCTTTCTTT | CASSQKDRNTEAFF
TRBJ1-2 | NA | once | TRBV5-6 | TGTGCCAGCAGCGCGCAGGGCGGGTACTATGGCTACACCTTC | CASSAQGGYYGYTF
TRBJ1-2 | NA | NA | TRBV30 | TGTGCCTGGAGTGTACCTCCTTTTGTGTCAGGGGCCGTCTTC | CAWSVPPFVSGAVF